This T cell receptor beta chain was captured in a study of blood T cell repertoires in COVID-19. On the study more broadly: Acute-phase and convalescent COVID-19 samples originated in the United States, Italy and Spain. PBMCs, B-cell-depleted T cells, or T cells provided the cDNA or gDNA that made up the material.

The germline V gene encodes CDR1 LGHNA and CDR2 YNFKEQ. The CDR3 spans 18 residues. With V trimmed by 1 base and J by 5 bases, 17 bases remained unmatched. Original processing notes: It was from reference gene primer amplification that nucleated cell counts were estimated. Profiled with immunoSEQ multiplex PCR; TCRdb holds only in-frame clones, not every one. The V and J calls and clone size were taken over from that table, and D and trimming were inferred from the DNA. The sample yields roughly 80,000 clones, around 83% seen once. The receptor comes from a man in his fifties or sixties with acute or convalescent COVID-19. Sequenced sample: peripheral blood. The chain combines TRBV4-2 with TRBJ2-7; 7 nucleotides match TRBD1. Here the CDR3 reads CASSQVFRQGETGHEQYF. CDR3 sequence (DNA): TGTGCCAGCAGCCAAGTTTTCCGACAGGGTGAGACCGGTCACGAGCAGTACTTC.